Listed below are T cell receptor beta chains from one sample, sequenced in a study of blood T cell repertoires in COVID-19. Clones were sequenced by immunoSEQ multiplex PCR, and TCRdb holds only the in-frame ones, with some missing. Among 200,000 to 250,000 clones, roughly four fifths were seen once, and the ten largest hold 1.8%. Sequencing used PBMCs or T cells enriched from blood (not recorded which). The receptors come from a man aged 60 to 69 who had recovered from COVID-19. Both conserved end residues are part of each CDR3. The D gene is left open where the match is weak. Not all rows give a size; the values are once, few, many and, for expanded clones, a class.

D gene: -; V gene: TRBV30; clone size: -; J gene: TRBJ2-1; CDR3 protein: CAWSAGGGQFF; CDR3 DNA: TGTGCCTGGAGTGCGGGTGGTGGGCAGTTCTTC
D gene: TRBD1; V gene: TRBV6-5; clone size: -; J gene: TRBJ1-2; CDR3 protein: CASRQTGTYGYTF; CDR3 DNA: TGTGCCAGCAGACAGACAGGGACCTATGGCTACACCTTC
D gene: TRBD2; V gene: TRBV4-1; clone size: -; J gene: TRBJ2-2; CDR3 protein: CASSTSGGANTGELFF; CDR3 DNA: TGCGCCAGCAGCACTAGCGGGGGGGCGAACACCGGGGAGCTGTTTTTT
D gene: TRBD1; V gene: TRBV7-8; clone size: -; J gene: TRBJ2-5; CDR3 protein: CASSKTRGQSQETQYF; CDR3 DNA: TGTGCCAGCAGCAAAACCAGGGGGCAGAGCCAAGAGACCCAGTACTTC
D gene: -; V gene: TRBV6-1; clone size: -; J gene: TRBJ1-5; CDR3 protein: CASSEVRHQPQHF; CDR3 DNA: TGTGCCAGCAGTGAAGTCCGTCATCAGCCCCAGCATTTT
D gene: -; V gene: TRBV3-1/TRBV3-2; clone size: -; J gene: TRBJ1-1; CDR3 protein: CASSQTPGMVAFF; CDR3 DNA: TGTGCCAGCAGCCAAACCCCGGGTATGGTAGCTTTCTTT
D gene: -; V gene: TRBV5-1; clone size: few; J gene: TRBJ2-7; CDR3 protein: CASSLGTGKGYEQYF; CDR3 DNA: TGCGCCAGCAGCTTGGGTACAGGTAAAGGGTACGAGCAGTACTTC
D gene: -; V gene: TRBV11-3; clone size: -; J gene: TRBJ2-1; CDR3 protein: CASSLAPGTYNEQFF; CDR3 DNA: TGTGCCAGCAGCTTAGCGCCGGGAACCTACAATGAGCAGTTCTTC
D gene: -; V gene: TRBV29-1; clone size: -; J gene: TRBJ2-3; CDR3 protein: CSVEDSTDTQYF; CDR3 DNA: TGCAGCGTTGAGGACTCCACAGATACGCAGTATTTT
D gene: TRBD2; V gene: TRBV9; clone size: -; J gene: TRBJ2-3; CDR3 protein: CASSVGLAGAKDTQYF; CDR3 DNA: TGTGCCAGCAGCGTAGGTCTAGCGGGGGCCAAAGATACGCAGTATTTT
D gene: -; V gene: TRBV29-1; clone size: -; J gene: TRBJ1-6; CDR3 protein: CSVARSDNSPLHF; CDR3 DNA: TGCAGCGTTGCCAGGTCAGATAATTCACCCCTCCACTTT
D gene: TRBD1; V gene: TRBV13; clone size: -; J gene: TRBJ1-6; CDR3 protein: CASSLQPGTGISYNSPLHF; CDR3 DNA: TGTGCCAGCAGCCTCCAGCCCGGGACAGGGATCTCCTATAATTCACCCCTCCACTTT
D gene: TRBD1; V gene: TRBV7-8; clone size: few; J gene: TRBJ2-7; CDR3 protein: CASSPQTGNEQYF; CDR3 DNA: TGTGCCAGCAGCCCCCAGACAGGGAACGAGCAGTACTTC
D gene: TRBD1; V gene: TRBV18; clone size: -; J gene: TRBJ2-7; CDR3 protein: CASSRGPGQGLRYEQYF; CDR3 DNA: TGTGCCAGCTCACGAGGACCGGGACAGGGACTTCGCTACGAGCAGTACTTC
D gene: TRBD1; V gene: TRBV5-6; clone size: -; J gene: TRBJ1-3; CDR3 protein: CASTQTGAISGNTIYF; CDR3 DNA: TGTGCCAGCACACAGACAGGGGCAATCTCTGGAAACACCATATATTTT
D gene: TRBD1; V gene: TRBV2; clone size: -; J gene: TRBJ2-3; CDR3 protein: CASSDGTGLDTQYF; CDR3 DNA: TGTGCCAGCAGTGACGGGACAGGGTTAGATACGCAGTATTTT
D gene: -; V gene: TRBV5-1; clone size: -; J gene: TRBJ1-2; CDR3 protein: CASSPSGEPYYGYTF; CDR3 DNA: TGCGCCAGCAGCCCCTCCGGGGAGCCCTACTATGGCTACACCTTC
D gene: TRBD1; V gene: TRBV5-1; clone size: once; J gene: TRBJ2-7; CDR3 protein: CASRPSQGGYEQYF; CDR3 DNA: TGCGCCAGCAGACCTTCACAGGGGGGATACGAGCAGTACTTC